The clone carrying this T cell receptor beta chain turned up a few times. Produced via immunoSEQ multiplex PCR; TCRdb's table is partial and in-frame only. This sample has about 16,000 clones, with around 75% found just once. The data derive from a study of tumor-infiltrating lymphocytes in localized non-small cell lung cancer. Material for sequencing was lung tumor tissue. The receptor was derived from a human donor with non-small cell lung cancer.

The CDR3 region is CSVKNRAGGTDTQYF. The CDR3 region has the DNA TGCAGCGTCAAAAACAGGGCAGGGGGCACAGATACGCAGTATTTT. This chain uses TRBV29-1 with TRBJ2-3, with D possibly TRBD1 on 6 matching bases. The CDR3 totals 15 residues. Trimming left V 6 bases short and J 1 base short, with 17 bases between. Germline V gene data show CDR1 as SQVTM and CDR2 as ANQGSEA.